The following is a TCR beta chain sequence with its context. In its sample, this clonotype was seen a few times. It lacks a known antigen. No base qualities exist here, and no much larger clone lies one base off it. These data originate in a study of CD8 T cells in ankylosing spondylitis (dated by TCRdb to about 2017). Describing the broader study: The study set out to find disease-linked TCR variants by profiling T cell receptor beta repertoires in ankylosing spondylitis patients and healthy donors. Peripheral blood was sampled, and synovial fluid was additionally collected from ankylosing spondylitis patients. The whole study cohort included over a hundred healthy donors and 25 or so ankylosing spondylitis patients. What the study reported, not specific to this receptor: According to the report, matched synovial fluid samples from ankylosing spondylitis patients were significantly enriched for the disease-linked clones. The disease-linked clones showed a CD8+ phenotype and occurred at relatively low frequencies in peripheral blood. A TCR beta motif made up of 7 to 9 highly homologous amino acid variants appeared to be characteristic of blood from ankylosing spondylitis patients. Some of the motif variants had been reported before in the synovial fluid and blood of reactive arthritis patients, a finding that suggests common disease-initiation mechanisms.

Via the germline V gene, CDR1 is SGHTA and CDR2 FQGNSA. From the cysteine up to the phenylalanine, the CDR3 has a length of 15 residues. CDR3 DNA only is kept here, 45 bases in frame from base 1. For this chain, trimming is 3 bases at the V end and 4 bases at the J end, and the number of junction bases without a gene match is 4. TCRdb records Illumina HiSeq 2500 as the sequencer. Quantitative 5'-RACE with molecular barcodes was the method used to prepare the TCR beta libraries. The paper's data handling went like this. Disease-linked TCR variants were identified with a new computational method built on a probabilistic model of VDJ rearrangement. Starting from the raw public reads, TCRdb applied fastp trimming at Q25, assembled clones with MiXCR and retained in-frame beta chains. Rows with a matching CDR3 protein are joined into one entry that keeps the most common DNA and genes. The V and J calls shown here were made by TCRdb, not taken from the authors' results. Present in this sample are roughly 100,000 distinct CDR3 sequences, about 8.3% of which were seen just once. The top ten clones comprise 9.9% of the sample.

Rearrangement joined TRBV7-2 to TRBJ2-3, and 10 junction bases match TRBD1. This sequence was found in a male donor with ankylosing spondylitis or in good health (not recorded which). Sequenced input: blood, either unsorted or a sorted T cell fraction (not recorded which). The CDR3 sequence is CASSFTGTGADTQYF. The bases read TGTGCCAGCAGCTTCACCGGGACAGGGGCAGATACGCAGTATTTT.